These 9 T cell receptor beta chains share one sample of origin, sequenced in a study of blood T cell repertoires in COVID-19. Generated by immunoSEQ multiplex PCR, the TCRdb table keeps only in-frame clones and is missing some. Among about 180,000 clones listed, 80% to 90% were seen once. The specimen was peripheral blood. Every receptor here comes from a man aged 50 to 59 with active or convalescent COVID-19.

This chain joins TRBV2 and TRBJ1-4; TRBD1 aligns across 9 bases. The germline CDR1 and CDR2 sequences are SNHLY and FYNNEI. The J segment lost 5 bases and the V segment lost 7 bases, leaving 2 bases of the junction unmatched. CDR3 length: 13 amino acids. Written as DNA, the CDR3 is TGTGCCAGCACCGGGACAGGGAATGAAAAACTGTTTTTT. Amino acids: CASTGTGNEKLFF.

CDR3 bases: TGTGCCAGCAATCCGGGACAATTATTTAATTCACCCCTCCACTTT. Translating it yields CASNPGQLFNSPLHF. This chain joins TRBV6-5 and TRBJ1-6, with TRBD1 as a possible D gene (6 bases). This CDR3 has 15 amino acids. V lost 7 bases and J 6 bases, leaving 16 bases between the germline ends. From germline, CDR1 is MNHEY and CDR2 SVGAGI.

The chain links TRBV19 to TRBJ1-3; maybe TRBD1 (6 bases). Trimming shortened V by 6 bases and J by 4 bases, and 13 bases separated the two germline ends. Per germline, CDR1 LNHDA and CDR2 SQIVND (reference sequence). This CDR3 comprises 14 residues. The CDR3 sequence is CASRNRAEGNTIYF. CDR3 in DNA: TGTGCCAGTAGAAACAGGGCGGAGGGAAACACCATATATTTT.

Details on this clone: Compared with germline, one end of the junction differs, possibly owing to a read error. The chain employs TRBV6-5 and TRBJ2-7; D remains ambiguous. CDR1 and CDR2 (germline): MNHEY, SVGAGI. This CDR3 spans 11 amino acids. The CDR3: CASSPLGLYSF. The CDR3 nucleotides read TGTGCCAGCAGTCCTCTGGGCCTTTACTCCTTC.

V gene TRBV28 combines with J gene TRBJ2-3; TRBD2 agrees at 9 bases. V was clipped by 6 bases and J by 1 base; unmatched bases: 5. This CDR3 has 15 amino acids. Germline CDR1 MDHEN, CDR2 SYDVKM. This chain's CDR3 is CASSRAGGGTDTQYF. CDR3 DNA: TGTGCCAGCAGCCGGGCGGGGGGGGGCACAGATACGCAGTATTTT.

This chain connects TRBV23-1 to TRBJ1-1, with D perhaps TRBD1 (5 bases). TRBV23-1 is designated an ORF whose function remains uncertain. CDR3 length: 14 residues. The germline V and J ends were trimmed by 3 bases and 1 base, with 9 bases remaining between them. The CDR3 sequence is CASSHDSRNTEAFF. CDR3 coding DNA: TGCGCCAGCAGTCATGACAGCCGGAACACTGAAGCTTTCTTT.

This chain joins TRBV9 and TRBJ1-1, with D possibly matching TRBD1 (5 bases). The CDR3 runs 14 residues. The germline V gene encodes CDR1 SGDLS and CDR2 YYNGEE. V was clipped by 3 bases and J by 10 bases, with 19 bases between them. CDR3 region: CASSADSSGVAAFF. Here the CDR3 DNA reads TGTGCCAGCAGCGCTGACAGTAGCGGGGTTGCAGCTTTCTTT.

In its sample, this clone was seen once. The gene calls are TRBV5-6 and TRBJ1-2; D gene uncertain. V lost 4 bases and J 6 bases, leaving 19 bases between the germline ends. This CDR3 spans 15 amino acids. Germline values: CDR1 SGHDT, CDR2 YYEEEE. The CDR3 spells CASSPTAVSFHGYTF. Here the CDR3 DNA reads TGTGCCAGCAGCCCCACGGCGGTGTCCTTTCATGGCTACACCTTC.

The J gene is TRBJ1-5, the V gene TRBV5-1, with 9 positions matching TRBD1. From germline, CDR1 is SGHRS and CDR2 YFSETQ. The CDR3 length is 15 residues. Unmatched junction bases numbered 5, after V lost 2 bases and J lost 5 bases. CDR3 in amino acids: CASSLEGTGHQPQHF. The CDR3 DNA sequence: TGCGCCAGCAGCTTAGAAGGGACAGGGCATCAGCCCCAGCATTTT.